The 16 T cell receptor beta chains in this list originate from one sample, sequenced in a study of blood T cells in healthy people across ages. Alongside a J-beta primer mix, a sample-barcoded 5' primer served in a second PCR lasting about 7 to 11 cycles. TCRdb re-derived calls from the 5' RACE reads in MiXCR, one entry per CDR3 protein. The sample holds about a million distinct CDR3 sequences, just over 50% seen once. The sequencing input was blood. These receptors originate from a woman aged 55-70 years in good health.

The rearrangement joins TRBV6-2 or TRBV6-3 to TRBJ2-5; no reliable D call. V lost 1 base and J 4 bases, leaving 7 bases between the germline ends. Per the germline V gene, CDR1 is MNHEY and CDR2 is SVGEGT. The CDR3 totals 13 residues. The chain's CDR3 is CASSYLKIETQYF. Here the CDR3 DNA reads TGTGCCAGCAGTTACTTAAAGATAGAGACCCAGTACTTC.

This rearrangement joins TRBV7-9 to TRBJ2-3, with TRBD2 as a possible D gene (7 bases). The CDR3 has 18 amino acids. Trimming shortened V by 5 bases and J by 0 bases, and 21 bases separated the two germline ends. Germline values: CDR1 SEHNR, CDR2 FQNEAQ (reference sequence). The CDR3 loop reads CASSPWVGGQASTDTQYF. CDR3 coding DNA: TGTGCCAGCAGCCCCTGGGTCGGGGGGCAGGCGAGCACAGATACGCAGTATTTT. The full variable domain, completed using reference TRBV7-9 and TRBJ2-3, is DTGVSQNPRHKITKRGQNVTFRCDPISEHNRLYWYRQTLGQGPEFLTYFQNEAQLEKSRLLSDRFSAERPKGSFSTLEIQRTEQGDSAMYLCASSPWVGGQASTDTQYFGPGTRLTVL.

The sample holds a few counts of this clonotype. V gene TRBV5-1 combines with J gene TRBJ2-7, with TRBD1 identical over 7 bases. Trimming cost V 4 bases and J 1 base; bases outside gene matches: 11. Per the germline V gene, CDR1 is SGHRS and CDR2 is YFSETQ. The CDR3 is 16 residues long. CDR3 bases: TGCGCCAGCAGCCCCGGACCCGGACAGGTTTCCTACGAGCAGTACTTC. This codes for CASSPGPGQVSYEQYF.

The chain couples TRBV27 to TRBJ2-1; 11 nucleotides line up with TRBD2. The V and J ends lost 3 bases and 9 bases, in that order; junction bases with no gene match: 7. Germline CDR1 MNHEY, CDR2 SMNVEV (reference sequence). The CDR3 spans 15 residues. Here the CDR3 reads CASSLPLAGVTEQFF. The CDR3 DNA is TGTGCCAGCAGTTTGCCACTAGCGGGAGTCACTGAGCAGTTCTTC.

Concerning this clonotype itself: A much more abundant neighbour one base away suggests this may be a read error. This rearrangement joins TRBV12-3 or TRBV12-4 to TRBJ1-2; TRBD1 is a possible D gene (6 bases). The germline V and J ends were trimmed by 5 bases and 5 bases, with 18 bases remaining between them. The CDR3 sequence is 15 residues long. CDR3 in DNA: TGTGCCAGCAGTACGGGAACCGGGACAATATATGGCTACACCTTC. Residues: CASSTGTGTIYGYTF.

This chain connects TRBV4-3 to TRBJ2-3; 7 nucleotides agree with TRBD2. CDR3 length: 18 residues. Trimming removed 1 base from V and 0 bases from J; junction bases left unmatched: 10. CDR1 and CDR2 (germline): LGHNA, YSLEER. The CDR3 reads CASSQGLGRGPSTDTQYF. The CDR3 DNA sequence: TGCGCCAGCAGCCAAGGACTGGGGAGGGGACCAAGCACAGATACGCAGTATTTT.

Of note for this clonotype: At one end the junction does not follow the germline gene, possibly because of a read error. This sequence joins TRBV6-2 or TRBV6-3 and TRBJ2-7; D is uncertain. Matching the DNA end better, TRBJ2-5 makes the J call doubtful. The CDR3 has 13 amino acids. The V gene's germline CDR1 is MNHEY and CDR2 SVGEGT. CDR3 bases: TGTGCCAGCAGTGACTCGAAGGGAGAGACCCAGTACTTC. This gives the protein CASSDSKGETQYF.

This clonotype appeared a few times. The V gene is TRBV29-1, the J gene TRBJ2-1, with 7 positions matching TRBD1. The CDR3 contains 12 residues. Germline CDR1 and CDR2: SQVTM and ANQGSEA. V lost 1 base to trimming and J lost 15 bases; unmatched junction nucleotides: 9. The CDR3 protein is CSVEGIGDRTFF. The CDR3 region has the DNA TGCAGCGTTGAAGGGATAGGGGACAGAACGTTCTTC.

This clonotype was seen a few times. This chain joins TRBV20-1 and TRBJ2-7; 7 positions agree with TRBD2. Matching the DNA end better, TRBJ2-5 makes the J call doubtful. The germline V gene has CDR1 DFQATT and CDR2 SNEGSKA (reference sequence). This CDR3 contains 14 residues. CDR3 amino acids: CSARDGQGGETQYF. The CDR3, as DNA: TGCAGTGCTAGAGATGGGCAGGGAGGGGAGACCCAGTACTTC.

A single count supports this clonotype. This sequence joins TRBV12-3 or TRBV12-4 and TRBJ2-7; 8 nucleotides agree with TRBD2. The CDR3 length is 16 residues. J gave up 4 bases and V 1 base, and 9 bases lay outside the gene matches. CDR3 DNA: TGTGCCAGCAGTTTAGTGGGAGGAGCGGGAGTTTACGAGCAGTACTTC. Protein: CASSLVGGAGVYEQYF.

This clonotype has more than one count but fewer than ten. This chain connects TRBV20-1 to TRBJ2-5, with 9 nucleotides matching TRBD2. The V gene's germline CDR1 is DFQATT and CDR2 SNEGSKA (reference sequence). V was pared by 6 bases and J by 5 bases, with 7 bases of the junction left unmatched. The CDR3 has 13 amino acids. CDR3 DNA: TGCAGTGCCATAGCGGGAGTAGGGGAGACCCAGTACTTC. Its translation: CSAIAGVGETQYF.

The chain is built from TRBV7-2 and TRBJ1-6; no reliable D call. Germline values: CDR1 SGHTA, CDR2 FQGNSA. V was shortened by 5 bases and J by 9 bases, with 11 bases between the two germline ends. CDR3 length equals 13 residues. The CDR3 region is CASSPRVFSPLHF. The CDR3 DNA follows: TGTGCCAGCAGCCCGCGGGTCTTTTCACCCCTCCACTTT.

This clonotype was picked up a small number of times. The rearrangement links TRBV25-1 to TRBJ2-5; a possible D gene is TRBD2 (7 bases). The end of the DNA fits TRBJ2-7 better, so the J call may be wrong. The V gene's germline CDR1 is MGHDK and CDR2 SYGVNS. The CDR3 loop spans 15 amino acids. DNA of the CDR3: TGTGCCAGCAGCGGTGGGGGGGGCCCATTCTACGAGCAGTACTTC. It translates to CASSGGGGPFYEQYF.

The chain has TRBV29-1 and TRBJ2-7, with D possibly being TRBD1 (5 bases). Trimming pared 3 bases from V and 1 base from J, leaving 7 bases between. This CDR3 spans 12 amino acids. The germline CDR1 and CDR2 sequences are SQVTM and ANQGSEA. The CDR3 bases are TGCAGCGTTGAGCAGGGTTCCTACGAGCAGTACTTC. Its translation is CSVEQGSYEQYF.

The rearrangement links TRBV6-1 to TRBJ2-4; D may be TRBD2 (5 bases). The J call may be mistaken, given a closer DNA end match to TRBJ2-7. From germline, CDR1 is MNHNS and CDR2 SASEGT. This CDR3 comprises 12 residues. The CDR3 DNA sequence: TGTGCCAGCATCGGGGAGTCCTACGAGCAGTACTTC. Its translation is CASIGESYEQYF.

The chain is built from TRBV9 and TRBJ2-1, with 7 bases identical to TRBD2. Germline V gives CDR1 SGDLS, CDR2 YYNGEE. This CDR3 spans 15 amino acids. V trimming: 2 bases; J trimming: 0 bases; junction bases outside the gene matches: 2. CDR3 DNA: TGTGCCAGCAGCGTTGGGGACTACTCCTACAATGAGCAGTTCTTC. Its protein is CASSVGDYSYNEQFF. Looking up the rest from reference TRBV9 and TRBJ2-1 gives the full variable domain: DSGVTQTPKHLITATGQRVTLRCSPRSGDLSVYWYQQSLDQGLQFLIQYYNGEERAKGNILERFSAQQFPDLHSELNLSSLELGDSALYFCASSVGDYSYNEQFFGPGTRLTVL.